This is a list of T cell receptor beta chains from one sample in a study of shared clonotypes between healthy human individuals. The method was immunoSEQ multiplex PCR; TCRdb's version includes in-frame clones alone and lacks a portion of them. This table holds roughly 2,000,000 clones, 90% to 95% found once. The sample consisted of naive CD8+ T cells from PBMCs. These receptors all come from a man in his late teens or twenties in good health. Some clones in this sample may be carry-over from other donors' samples. Both conserved end residues are part of each CDR3. The order of the fields is clone size, D gene, V gene, J gene, CDR3 protein, CDR3 DNA. D genes are given only for firm matches. Not all rows give a size; the values are once, few, many and, for expanded clones, a class.

clone_size: -; d_call: TRBD2; v_call: TRBV14; j_call: TRBJ2-2; cdr3_aa: CASSQGRSGADTGELFF; cdr3_nt: TGTGCCAGCAGCCAGGGTCGTAGCGGGGCCGACACCGGGGAGCTGTTTTTT
clone_size: -; d_call: -; v_call: TRBV27; j_call: TRBJ2-7; cdr3_aa: CASSLNPSRFGGAQNEQYF; cdr3_nt: TGTGCCAGCAGTTTAAACCCATCAAGATTTGGGGGGGCGCAGAACGAGCAGTACTTC
clone_size: -; d_call: -; v_call: TRBV19; j_call: TRBJ1-1; cdr3_aa: CASAVGGLREAFF; cdr3_nt: TGTGCCAGTGCTGTAGGAGGGTTGAGAGAAGCTTTCTTT
clone_size: -; d_call: TRBD2; v_call: TRBV6-5; j_call: TRBJ2-7; cdr3_aa: CASSYRGLAGYEQYF; cdr3_nt: TGTGCCAGCAGTTACCGGGGACTAGCGGGATACGAGCAGTACTTC
clone_size: -; d_call: -; v_call: TRBV28; j_call: TRBJ1-5; cdr3_aa: CASSFLANSNQPQHF; cdr3_nt: TGTGCCAGCAGTTTCTTAGCCAATAGCAATCAGCCCCAGCATTTT
clone_size: -; d_call: -; v_call: TRBV27; j_call: TRBJ1-2; cdr3_aa: CASSLRLNYGYTF; cdr3_nt: TGTGCCAGCAGTTTGCGGCTTAACTATGGCTACACCTTC
clone_size: -; d_call: -; v_call: TRBV27; j_call: TRBJ1-5; cdr3_aa: CASSLSPGAPLQHF; cdr3_nt: TGTGCCAGCAGTTTATCCCCCGGGGCCCCCCTCCAGCATTTT
clone_size: -; d_call: TRBD1; v_call: TRBV5-1; j_call: TRBJ2-3; cdr3_aa: CASSLEDRVSTDTQYF; cdr3_nt: TGCGCCAGCAGCTTGGAGGACAGGGTGAGCACAGATACGCAGTATTTT
clone_size: -; d_call: -; v_call: TRBV28; j_call: TRBJ2-7; cdr3_aa: CASTLGREQYF; cdr3_nt: TGTGCCAGCACCCTAGGGAGGGAGCAGTACTTC
clone_size: -; d_call: -; v_call: TRBV4-3; j_call: TRBJ2-7; cdr3_aa: CASSQEQGLAREQYF; cdr3_nt: TGCGCCAGCAGCCAAGAGCAAGGCCTAGCACGTGAGCAGTACTTC
clone_size: -; d_call: TRBD2; v_call: TRBV13; j_call: TRBJ2-1; cdr3_aa: CASSLGPGTGAGEQFF; cdr3_nt: TGTGCCAGCAGCTTAGGACCCGGGACTGGAGCGGGGGAGCAGTTCTTC
clone_size: -; d_call: TRBD2; v_call: TRBV4-3; j_call: TRBJ2-2; cdr3_aa: CASSQDWASGSGTGELFF; cdr3_nt: TGCGCCAGCAGCCAAGATTGGGCTAGCGGGAGCGGAACCGGGGAGCTGTTTTTT
clone_size: once; d_call: -; v_call: TRBV5-1; j_call: TRBJ1-3; cdr3_aa: CASRKGQGTRYGNTIYF; cdr3_nt: TGCGCCAGCAGAAAAGGTCAGGGGACGAGATACGGAAACACCATATATTTT
clone_size: -; d_call: -; v_call: TRBV27; j_call: TRBJ1-2; cdr3_aa: CASMGGINFYGYTF; cdr3_nt: TGTGCCAGCATGGGGGGGATTAATTTCTATGGCTACACCTTC
clone_size: -; d_call: -; v_call: TRBV28; j_call: TRBJ1-5; cdr3_aa: CASSLGVGSNQPQHF; cdr3_nt: TGTGCCAGCAGTTTAGGGGTTGGGAGCAATCAGCCCCAGCATTTT
clone_size: -; d_call: -; v_call: TRBV2; j_call: TRBJ2-1; cdr3_aa: CASSVLGLNEQFF; cdr3_nt: TGTGCCAGCAGTGTTTTAGGTCTCAATGAGCAGTTCTTC
clone_size: -; d_call: -; v_call: TRBV5-6; j_call: TRBJ2-7; cdr3_aa: CASGLQVHEQYF; cdr3_nt: TGTGCCAGCGGATTACAGGTCCACGAGCAGTACTTC
clone_size: -; d_call: TRBD1; v_call: TRBV7-9; j_call: TRBJ2-1; cdr3_aa: CASSLGVTGDLF; cdr3_nt: TGTGCCAGCAGCTTAGGAGTGACAGGGGACCTCTTC
clone_size: -; d_call: -; v_call: TRBV7-3; j_call: TRBJ2-1; cdr3_aa: CASSPQSNEQFF; cdr3_nt: TGTGCCAGCAGCCCCCAGTCAAATGAGCAGTTCTTC
clone_size: once; d_call: -; v_call: TRBV15; j_call: TRBJ1-1; cdr3_aa: CATSRSRNSNTEAFF; cdr3_nt: TGTGCCACCAGCAGGTCGAGGAACAGCAACACTGAAGCTTTCTTT
clone_size: -; d_call: TRBD1; v_call: TRBV5-4; j_call: TRBJ2-7; cdr3_aa: CASSPAGTGAYEQYF; cdr3_nt: TGTGCCAGCAGCCCGGCCGGGACAGGGGCCTACGAGCAGTACTTC
clone_size: -; d_call: -; v_call: TRBV5-6; j_call: TRBJ1-3; cdr3_aa: CASSLGGGNTIYF; cdr3_nt: TGTGCCAGCAGCTTGGGGGGCGGAAACACCATATATTTT
clone_size: -; d_call: TRBD2; v_call: TRBV28; j_call: TRBJ2-1; cdr3_aa: CASSIELAGGYNEQFF; cdr3_nt: TGTGCCAGCAGTATCGAACTAGCGGGAGGGTACAATGAGCAGTTCTTC
clone_size: -; d_call: -; v_call: TRBV27; j_call: TRBJ2-2; cdr3_aa: CASSLRTANGELFF; cdr3_nt: TGTGCCAGCAGTCTTAGGACAGCGAACGGGGAGCTGTTTTTT
clone_size: -; d_call: -; v_call: TRBV19; j_call: TRBJ1-5; cdr3_aa: CASSPGWGFNQPQHF; cdr3_nt: TGTGCCAGTAGTCCAGGTTGGGGTTTTAATCAGCCCCAGCATTTT
clone_size: -; d_call: -; v_call: TRBV13; j_call: TRBJ2-1; cdr3_aa: CASSYRLAMDSYNEQFF; cdr3_nt: TGTGCCAGCAGCTACCGATTGGCGATGGACTCCTACAATGAGCAGTTCTTC
clone_size: -; d_call: -; v_call: TRBV28; j_call: TRBJ2-5; cdr3_aa: CASEDGQTPQETQYF; cdr3_nt: TGTGCCAGCGAAGATGGACAGACCCCCCAAGAGACCCAGTACTTC
clone_size: -; d_call: -; v_call: TRBV21-1; j_call: TRBJ1-1; cdr3_aa: CARLTRAWGTEAFF; cdr3_nt: TGTGCCAGATTGACCAGGGCATGGGGGACTGAAGCTTTCTTT
clone_size: once; d_call: TRBD2; v_call: TRBV28; j_call: TRBJ2-7; cdr3_aa: CASTEPGLADQSSYEQYF; cdr3_nt: TGTGCCAGCACCGAGCCGGGACTAGCGGATCAATCTTCCTACGAGCAGTACTTC
clone_size: -; d_call: TRBD1; v_call: TRBV30; j_call: TRBJ1-1; cdr3_aa: CAGGQGAAEAFF; cdr3_nt: TGTGCCGGCGGACAGGGGGCTGCTGAAGCTTTCTTT
clone_size: -; d_call: -; v_call: TRBV14; j_call: TRBJ2-7; cdr3_aa: CASSPGPRPRAYEQYF; cdr3_nt: TGTGCCAGCAGCCCAGGACCGAGGCCTCGGGCCTACGAGCAGTACTTC
clone_size: -; d_call: TRBD1; v_call: TRBV9; j_call: TRBJ2-4; cdr3_aa: CASGTGTGLYKNIQYF; cdr3_nt: TGTGCCAGCGGAACCGGGACAGGCCTCTACAAAAACATTCAGTACTTC
clone_size: -; d_call: TRBD2; v_call: TRBV5-6; j_call: TRBJ2-1; cdr3_aa: CASSLERESWDREQFF; cdr3_nt: TGTGCCAGCAGCTTGGAGCGGGAGAGTTGGGATCGGGAGCAGTTCTTC
clone_size: -; d_call: -; v_call: TRBV27; j_call: TRBJ1-3; cdr3_aa: CASSGRGDRRGGNTIYF; cdr3_nt: TGTGCCAGCAGTGGCCGGGGCGACAGGAGAGGGGGAAACACCATATATTTT
clone_size: -; d_call: TRBD2; v_call: TRBV27; j_call: TRBJ2-5; cdr3_aa: CASSPRHGGEETQYF; cdr3_nt: TGTGCCAGCAGTCCGCGCCACGGGGGGGAGGAGACCCAGTACTTC
clone_size: -; d_call: -; v_call: TRBV6-5; j_call: TRBJ2-2; cdr3_aa: CASSYSLASMGGELFF; cdr3_nt: TGTGCCAGCAGTTACTCTTTGGCTAGTATGGGAGGGGAGCTGTTTTTT
clone_size: -; d_call: TRBD2; v_call: TRBV13; j_call: TRBJ2-1; cdr3_aa: CASSSLAGGPGNEQFF; cdr3_nt: TGTGCCAGCAGCAGTTTAGCGGGAGGGCCGGGCAATGAGCAGTTCTTC
clone_size: -; d_call: TRBD1; v_call: TRBV9; j_call: TRBJ1-1; cdr3_aa: CASSVEGDSEAFF; cdr3_nt: TGTGCCAGCAGCGTAGAAGGGGACAGCGAAGCTTTCTTT
clone_size: -; d_call: -; v_call: TRBV15; j_call: TRBJ2-1; cdr3_aa: CATSGRSFRGDEQFF; cdr3_nt: TGTGCCACCAGCGGCCGAAGCTTTAGAGGCGATGAGCAGTTCTTC
clone_size: -; d_call: -; v_call: TRBV6-5; j_call: TRBJ2-1; cdr3_aa: CASSRSPRVYNEQFF; cdr3_nt: TGTGCCAGCAGCCGCTCCCCCCGGGTCTACAATGAGCAGTTCTTC
clone_size: -; d_call: -; v_call: TRBV25-1; j_call: TRBJ1-1; cdr3_aa: CASSPTLRTEIMNTEAFF; cdr3_nt: TGTGCCAGCAGTCCCACCCTTAGGACCGAGATCATGAACACTGAAGCTTTCTTT
clone_size: -; d_call: -; v_call: TRBV19; j_call: TRBJ2-3; cdr3_aa: CASSISLRASDTQYF; cdr3_nt: TGTGCCAGTAGTATCTCCCTGCGGGCTTCAGATACGCAGTATTTT
clone_size: -; d_call: -; v_call: TRBV5-5; j_call: TRBJ1-1; cdr3_aa: CASSLGQGAFF; cdr3_nt: TGTGCCAGCAGCTTGGGGCAGGGGGCTTTCTTT
clone_size: -; d_call: -; v_call: TRBV27; j_call: TRBJ2-2; cdr3_aa: CASSLISGELFF; cdr3_nt: TGTGCCAGCAGTTTAATTTCCGGGGAGCTGTTTTTT
clone_size: -; d_call: -; v_call: TRBV10-2; j_call: TRBJ1-5; cdr3_aa: CASSERFRSNQPQHF; cdr3_nt: TGCGCCAGCAGTGAGAGGTTTAGGAGCAATCAGCCCCAGCATTTT
clone_size: once; d_call: TRBD2; v_call: TRBV7-8; j_call: TRBJ2-1; cdr3_aa: CASSRVLAGGGNEQFF; cdr3_nt: TGTGCCAGCAGCCGCGTGCTAGCGGGAGGAGGCAATGAGCAGTTCTTC
clone_size: -; d_call: TRBD2; v_call: TRBV11-2; j_call: TRBJ2-2; cdr3_aa: CASSLIAGGGELFF; cdr3_nt: TGTGCCAGCAGCTTAATAGCGGGAGGAGGGGAGCTGTTTTTT
clone_size: -; d_call: -; v_call: TRBV27; j_call: TRBJ1-1; cdr3_aa: CASSPPRGDTEAFF; cdr3_nt: TGTGCCAGCAGTCCCCCCAGGGGAGACACTGAAGCTTTCTTT
clone_size: -; d_call: -; v_call: TRBV2; j_call: TRBJ2-2; cdr3_aa: CATNPRTGELFF; cdr3_nt: TGTGCCACCAACCCCCGGACCGGGGAGCTGTTTTTT
clone_size: -; d_call: -; v_call: TRBV13; j_call: TRBJ1-1; cdr3_aa: CASSNLGPGNTEAFF; cdr3_nt: TGTGCCAGCAGCAACCTGGGCCCGGGGAACACTGAAGCTTTCTTT
clone_size: -; d_call: -; v_call: TRBV28; j_call: TRBJ2-1; cdr3_aa: CAISRGGNEQFF; cdr3_nt: TGTGCCATCAGTAGGGGGGGTAATGAGCAGTTCTTC